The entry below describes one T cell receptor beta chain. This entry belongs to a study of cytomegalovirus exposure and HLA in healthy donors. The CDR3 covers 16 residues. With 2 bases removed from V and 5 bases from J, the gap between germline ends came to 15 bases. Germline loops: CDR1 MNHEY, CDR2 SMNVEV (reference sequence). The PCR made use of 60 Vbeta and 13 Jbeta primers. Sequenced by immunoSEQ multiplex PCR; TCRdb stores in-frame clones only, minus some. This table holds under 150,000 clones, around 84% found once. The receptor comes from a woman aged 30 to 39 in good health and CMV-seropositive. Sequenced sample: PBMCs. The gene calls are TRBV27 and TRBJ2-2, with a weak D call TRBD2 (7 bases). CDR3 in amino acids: CASSLSGGAPTGELFF. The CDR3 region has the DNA TGTGCCAGCAGTTTAAGTGGGGGGGCCCCGACCGGGGAGCTGTTTTTT.